One and the same sample provided the 18 T cell receptor beta chains below, sequenced in a study of T cell changes during pregnancy in multiple sclerosis. TCRdb's copy holds only in-frame clones and misses some; the assay was immunoSEQ multiplex PCR. The table has almost 35,000 clones, over 75% seen once. Source: CD8+ T cells from peripheral blood mononuclear cells, taken before pregnancy. These receptors were collected from a female donor with multiple sclerosis, enrolled in a pregnancy study.

This chain connects TRBV6-1 to TRBJ2-5; D is unclear. CDR3 length: 17 residues. In germline, CDR1 is MNHNS, CDR2 SASEGT. Trimming took off 3 bases at V and 0 bases at J, with 17 bases between the two ends. The CDR3 DNA sequence: TGTGCCAGCAGTGAGGTGCTCGGCAGCGCCTACCAAGAGACCCAGTACTTC. Amino acids: CASSEVLGSAYQETQYF.

CDR3 in amino acids: CASSDVGGELNTGELFF. The CDR3, as DNA: TGCGCCAGCAGTGATGTCGGGGGGGAATTGAACACCGGGGAGCTGTTTTTT. The V and J genes are TRBV10-1 and TRBJ2-2, with 8 nucleotides matching TRBD2. CDR3 length equals 17 residues. The V and J ends lost 3 bases and 1 base, in that order; junction bases with no gene match: 7. Germline lookup yields CDR1 WNHNN and CDR2 SYGVQD (reference sequence).

V is TRBV7-8 and J is TRBJ2-7; TRBD1 matches 7 bases. The CDR3 extends over 13 amino acids. CDR1 and CDR2 from the germline V gene are SGHVS and FQNEAQ. Trimming removed 1 base from V and 6 bases from J; junction bases left unmatched: 3. DNA of the CDR3: TGTGCCAGCAGCTTAGGACAGGGTCCCGAGCAGTACTTC. This gives the protein CASSLGQGPEQYF.

This chain connects TRBV25-1 to TRBJ1-2; no clear D. This CDR3 is built from 14 residues. Trimming removed 4 bases at V and 9 bases at J, with 18 bases between. The germline V gene has CDR1 MGHDK and CDR2 SYGVNS. As DNA, the CDR3 is TGTGCCAGCAGTGTGGCGACTTTGATCGATCGCTACACCTTC. Its protein is CASSVATLIDRYTF.

This clone came up once. The chain couples TRBV5-6 to TRBJ2-5; TRBD2 agrees at 7 bases. V dropped 2 bases and J dropped 3; count of bases not matched to a gene: 10. Germline V gene lookup returns CDR1 SGHDT and CDR2 YYEEEE. The CDR3 covers 16 residues. This chain's CDR3 is CASSLAGISPKETQYF. The CDR3 DNA sequence: TGTGCCAGCAGCTTAGCGGGAATAAGTCCTAAAGAGACCCAGTACTTC. The entire variable domain, with the rest obtained from reference TRBV5-6 and TRBJ2-5, is as follows: DAGVTQSPTHLIKTRGQQVTLRCSPKSGHDTVSWYQQALGQGPQFIFQYYEEEERQRGNFPDRFSGHQFPNYSSELNVNALLLGDSALYLCASSLAGISPKETQYFGPGTRLLVL.

This clone was picked up a small number of times. The rearrangement links TRBV9 to TRBJ2-1; D might be TRBD1 (5 bases). V lost 4 bases, J lost 9 bases, and 11 bases lay in between. CDR3 length equals 12 residues. CDR1 SGDLS and CDR2 YYNGEE come from the germline V gene. In DNA form, the CDR3 reads TGTGCCAGCAGCCCCCAGGGCAGTGAGCAGTTCTTC. This sequence encodes CASSPQGSEQFF.

The chain joins TRBV9 to TRBJ2-1; 7 bases line up with TRBD2. The CDR3 is made up of 15 amino acids. V lost 1 base and J lost 2; bases outside the gene matches: 3. Germline lookup yields CDR1 SGDLS and CDR2 YYNGEE. The CDR3 sequence is CASSVTGGTYNEQFF. CDR3 DNA sequence: TGTGCCAGCAGCGTAACCGGGGGGACCTACAATGAGCAGTTCTTC. The full variable domain, with the rest looked up from reference TRBV9 and TRBJ2-1, is DSGVTQTPKHLITATGQRVTLRCSPRSGDLSVYWYQQSLDQGLQFLIQYYNGEERAKGNILERFSAQQFPDLHSELNLSSLELGDSALYFCASSVTGGTYNEQFFGPGTRLTVL.

The V gene is TRBV11-2, the J gene TRBJ2-1, with 9 bases that match TRBD1. CDR1 is SGHAT and CDR2 is FQNNGV in the germline V gene. The CDR3 runs 14 residues. V lost 7 bases to trimming and J lost 7 bases; unmatched junction nucleotides: 8. The CDR3 region is CASTPTGGWNEQFF. The CDR3 bases are TGTGCCAGCACCCCAACAGGGGGCTGGAATGAGCAGTTCTTC.

This clone was seen once. V is TRBV7-6 and J is TRBJ1-5; TRBD1 might be the D (5 bases). Germline-derived CDR1 and CDR2 are SGHVS and FNYEAQ. The CDR3 sequence is 16 residues long. V was cut by 5 bases and J by 4 bases, with 18 bases left in between. The CDR3 spells CASSLTGGGVNQPQHF. The CDR3 bases are TGTGCCAGCAGCCTTACGGGGGGAGGGGTTAATCAGCCCCAGCATTTT. The full variable domain, its missing parts supplied by reference TRBV7-6 and TRBJ1-5, is GAGVSQSPRYKVTKRGQDVALRCDPISGHVSLYWYRQALGQGPEFLTYFNYEAQQDKSGLPNDRFSAERPEGSISTLTIQRTEQRDSAMYRCASSLTGGGVNQPQHFGDGTRLSIL.

The rearrangement joins TRBV27 to TRBJ2-5; 8 bases are a match to TRBD2. This CDR3 region has 14 residues. J lost 7 bases, V lost 5 bases, and 9 bases had no gene match. The germline V gene encodes CDR1 MNHEY and CDR2 SMNVEV (reference sequence). The CDR3 is CASSESGSWGTQYF. CDR3 DNA sequence: TGTGCCAGCAGTGAAAGCGGGAGCTGGGGGACCCAGTACTTC.

J is TRBJ2-1 and V is TRBV7-8, with 8 bases aligning to TRBD1. The germline CDR1 and CDR2 sequences are SGHVS and FQNEAQ. Losses at the gene ends were 1 base for V and 8 bases for J; bases not matched to a gene: 7. This CDR3 comprises 15 residues. Here the CDR3 reads CASSLGQGAGHEQFF. The CDR3 DNA follows: TGTGCCAGCAGCTTAGGGCAGGGGGCCGGACATGAGCAGTTCTTC.

The V gene is TRBV13, the J gene TRBJ2-2; D may be TRBD2 (6 bases). Germline CDR1 is PRHDT and CDR2 is FYEKMQ (reference sequence). The CDR3 has 15 amino acids. Trimming removed 0 bases from V and 8 bases from J, with 13 bases in between. The CDR3 DNA reads as TGTGCCAGCAGCTTAGGCGGGAGCTCCCAGGGGGAGCTGTTTTTT. It specifies CASSLGGSSQGELFF.

V is TRBV7-9 and J is TRBJ1-2; perhaps TRBD1 as D (6 bases). V shed 3 bases and J shed 4 bases, with 15 bases lying between them. The CDR3 contains 15 residues. Germline V gene sequence: CDR1 SEHNR, CDR2 FQNEAQ (reference sequence). In nucleotides, the CDR3 is TGTGCCAGCAGCTTGAGGACAGTTTTTCTCTATGGCTACACCTTC. It encodes CASSLRTVFLYGYTF.

The genes are TRBV27 and TRBJ2-7; maybe TRBD2 (6 bases). CDR3 length: 14 residues. The V and J ends lost 6 bases and 0 bases respectively, with 12 bases between them. Germline V gene data show CDR1 as MNHEY and CDR2 as SMNVEV (reference sequence). Here the CDR3 DNA reads TGTGCCAGCAGATTGCTCGGGGGCTCCTACGAGCAGTACTTC. Its protein product is CASRLLGGSYEQYF.

The V call is TRBV7-9, the J call TRBJ2-7; D unresolved. Germline assignment: CDR1 SEHNR and CDR2 FQNEAQ (reference sequence). CDR3 length equals 13 residues. V was cut by 8 bases and J by 0 bases, with 11 bases left in between. The CDR3 region has the DNA TGTGCCAGCCTCCCGCAGGACTCCTACGAGCAGTACTTC. Its translation: CASLPQDSYEQYF.

The chain couples TRBV5-5 to TRBJ2-1; the match to TRBD2 covers 14 bases. The V gene end was trimmed by 2 bases and the J gene end by 5 bases; junction bases not matched to a gene: 6. Per germline, CDR1 SGHKS and CDR2 YYEKEE (reference sequence). The CDR3 has 17 residues. CDR3 loop: CASSFRLAGGPDNEQFF. CDR3 nucleotide sequence: TGTGCCAGCAGCTTTCGACTAGCGGGGGGGCCGGACAATGAGCAGTTCTTC. Complete variable domain (other parts from reference TRBV5-5 and TRBJ2-1): DAGVTQSPTHLIKTRGQQVTLRCSPISGHKSVSWYQQVLGQGPQFIFQYYEKEERGRGNFPDRFSARQFPNYSSELNVNALLLGDSALYLCASSFRLAGGPDNEQFFGPGTRLTVL.

The genes are TRBV5-8 and TRBJ2-1; D perhaps matches TRBD1 (6 bases). Per germline, CDR1 SGHTS and CDR2 YDEGEE. CDR3 length: 13 amino acids. Trimming took 4 bases from V and 8 from J, leaving 13 bases between them. CDR3 residues: CASSPRGSDEQFF. CDR3 nucleotide sequence: TGTGCCAGCAGCCCCAGGGGAAGCGATGAGCAGTTCTTC.

V is TRBV9 and J is TRBJ2-3; D is perhaps TRBD1 (5 bases). Germline loops: CDR1 SGDLS, CDR2 YYNGEE. V dropped 7 bases and J dropped 2 bases, with 14 bases sitting between them. The CDR3 has 14 residues. This CDR3 reads CASGSGILTDTQYF. Here the CDR3 DNA reads TGTGCCAGCGGGTCAGGGATCCTCACAGATACGCAGTATTTT.